Below are 29 T cell receptor beta chains sequenced from a single sample in a study of T cell responses to AZD1222 COVID-19 vaccine. Sequencing was performed with immunoSEQ multiplex PCR; in TCRdb, only in-frame clones are kept and a portion is missing. Of around 67,000 clones in the sample, under 90% were seen once. The source material was peripheral blood, sampled on day 0 of AZD1222 vaccination. These receptors all come from an adult in good health.

This clone was counted a single time. The gene calls are TRBV28 and TRBJ1-2; 7 bases fit TRBD1. The V gene end was trimmed by 8 bases and the J gene end by 4 bases; junction bases not matched to a gene: 7. Germline assignment: CDR1 MDHEN and CDR2 SYDVKM. The CDR3 covers 13 residues. The CDR3 reads CASETGSGYGYTF. The CDR3, as DNA: TGTGCCAGCGAGACAGGGTCGGGCTATGGCTACACCTTC.

With respect to this clone: Other DNA sequences within the sample encode an identical CDR3. The chain combines TRBV4-3 with TRBJ2-3; D remains unclear. From germline, CDR1 is LGHNA and CDR2 YSLEER. The CDR3 totals 13 residues. V gave up 0 bases and J gave up 5 bases, with 6 bases separating them. The CDR3 bases are TGCGCCAGCAGCCAAGATCGAGTAGATACGCAGTATTTT. Its protein is CASSQDRVDTQYF.

The sample holds a few counts of this clone. The genes are TRBV18 and TRBJ2-2; the match to TRBD1 covers 8 bases. J lost 3 bases, V lost 8 bases, and 14 bases had no gene match. This CDR3 is 17 amino acids long. Germline V gene lookup returns CDR1 KGHSH and CDR2 LQKENI. CDR3 protein: CASPTTGGRLDTGELFF. The CDR3 DNA follows: TGTGCCAGCCCTACTACAGGGGGACGGTTAGACACCGGGGAGCTGTTTTTT.

The chain has TRBV6-4 and TRBJ1-2, with D perhaps matching TRBD1 (6 bases). The length of the CDR3 is 13 residues. Germline V lookup: CDR1 MRHNA, CDR2 SNTAGT. V was cut by 6 bases and J by 5 bases, with 13 bases left in between. CDR3 sequence: CASRGQGGYGYTF. In DNA, the CDR3 is TGTGCCAGCAGGGGACAAGGCGGGTATGGCTACACCTTC.

The rearrangement links TRBV12-1 to TRBJ2-3; no check of the table's D call, TRBD2, against the DNA was made. TRBV12-1 is a pseudogene locus. The CDR3 loop spans 16 amino acids. The CDR3 DNA sequence: TGTGCCAGCAGCGTAGGTGCTAGCGGCCGCACAGATACGCAGTATTTT. It yields the protein CASSVGASGRTDTQYF.

The V call is TRBV28, the J call TRBJ2-2, with D maybe TRBD2 (6 bases). V was clipped by 1 base and J by 5 bases, with 11 bases between them. This CDR3 comprises 15 residues. Per germline, CDR1 MDHEN and CDR2 SYDVKM. CDR3 sequence (DNA): TGTGCCAGCAGTTTATTTGAGGCGGGGACCGGGGAGCTGTTTTTT. It codes for CASSLFEAGTGELFF.

V usage is TRBV19 and J usage is TRBJ2-1; 9 bases map to TRBD2. This CDR3 comprises 15 residues. The germline CDR1 and CDR2 sequences are LNHDA and SQIVND (reference sequence). V was clipped by 3 bases and J by 7 bases; unmatched bases: 7. The CDR3 coding sequence is TGTGCCAGTAGTATTTCTAGCGGGGTACGGAATGAGCAGTTCTTC. It specifies CASSISSGVRNEQFF. Looking up the rest from reference TRBV19 and TRBJ2-1 gives the full variable domain: DGGITQSPKYLFRKEGQNVTLSCEQNLNHDAMYWYRQDPGQGLRLIYYSQIVNDFQKGDIAEGYSVSREKKESFPLTVTSAQKNPTAFYLCASSISSGVRNEQFFGPGTRLTVL.

The chain combines TRBV10-3 with TRBJ1-2, with D possibly TRBD1 on 5 matching bases. Deletions cut 8 bases from V and 0 bases from J, with 10 bases between. CDR3 length: 13 amino acids. Germline CDR1 reads ENHRY; CDR2 reads SYGVKD. The CDR3 nucleotides read TGTGCCATCCGAGACAGCTCTAACTATGGCTACACCTTC. As protein: CAIRDSSNYGYTF.

The V gene is TRBV27, the J gene TRBJ2-1; no reliable D call. Germline-derived CDR1 and CDR2 are MNHEY and SMNVEV (reference sequence). CDR3 length: 14 residues. V shed 4 bases and J shed 3 bases, with 10 bases lying between them. The CDR3 protein is CASSSEPDYNEQFF. For the CDR3, the DNA is TGTGCCAGCAGTTCGGAACCGGACTACAATGAGCAGTTCTTC.

The rearrangement joins TRBV10-3 to TRBJ1-2; D remains ambiguous. This CDR3 has 13 residues. V was shortened by 0 bases and J by 4 bases, with 6 bases between the two germline ends. Per the germline V gene, CDR1 is ENHRY and CDR2 is SYGVKD. CDR3 DNA: TGTGCCATCAGTGAGTCAACGAGCTATGGCTACACCTTC. It is translated as CAISESTSYGYTF.

This chain connects TRBV28 to TRBJ2-1; perhaps TRBD1 as D (5 bases). Germline-derived CDR1 and CDR2 are MDHEN and SYDVKM. This CDR3 has 17 residues. With 5 bases removed from V and 6 bases from J, the gap between germline ends came to 23 bases. The CDR3 spells CASSGAPALDTGNEQFF. In nucleotides, the CDR3 is TGTGCCAGCAGTGGCGCACCTGCTTTGGACACTGGCAATGAGCAGTTCTTC.

This chain links TRBV11-2 with TRBJ1-1, with 7 bases fitting TRBD1. The ends lost 1 base at V and 5 bases at J; junction bases unmatched: 7. The CDR3 length is 15 residues. Germline CDR1 SGHAT, CDR2 FQNNGV. The CDR3 here is CASSLALTGETEAFF. The CDR3 DNA follows: TGTGCCAGCAGCTTAGCGTTAACAGGGGAGACTGAAGCTTTCTTT.

The rearrangement joins TRBV7-8 to TRBJ2-7; D possibly corresponds to TRBD1 (5 bases). Germline lookup yields CDR1 SGHVS and CDR2 FQNEAQ. Trimming removed 1 base from V and 6 bases from J, with 19 bases in between. The CDR3 is 16 amino acids. CDR3 nucleotide sequence: TGTGCCAGCAGCTTAGTCGGTACAGGAGCTCAGGGCGAGCAGTACTTC. Translating gives CASSLVGTGAQGEQYF.

V gene TRBV24-1 combines with J gene TRBJ2-1, with D perhaps TRBD1 (5 bases). The germline gives CDR1 KGHDR, CDR2 SFDVKD. The CDR3 extends over 15 amino acids. The V and J ends lost 5 bases and 1 base respectively, with 11 bases between them. The CDR3 coding sequence is TGTGCCACCAGTGTTGAGAGACAGTCCTACAATGAGCAGTTCTTC. Translation gives CATSVERQSYNEQFF.

The chain links TRBV12-3 or TRBV12-4 to TRBJ1-1, with 9 bases matching TRBD1. The CDR3 sequence is 13 residues long. The V gene end was trimmed by 7 bases and the J gene end by 5 bases; junction bases not matched to a gene: 5. CDR3 sequence reads: CASTGTGFTEAFF. The DNA for the CDR3 is TGTGCCAGCACCGGGACAGGGTTTACTGAAGCTTTCTTT.

The chain uses TRBV5-1 and TRBJ2-5; no firm D call. The CDR3 covers 13 residues. CDR1 and CDR2 (germline): SGHRS, YFSETQ. The V end lost 0 bases, the J end lost 4 bases, and 7 bases lay between the germline ends. As DNA, the CDR3 is TGCGCCAGCAGCTTGGGGCTGGGAGAGACCCAGTACTTC. As protein: CASSLGLGETQYF. The full variable domain, rest sourced from reference TRBV5-1 and TRBJ2-5, is KAGVTQTPRYLIKTRGQQVTLSCSPISGHRSVSWYQQTPGQGLQFLFEYFSETQRNKGNFPGRFSGRQFSNSRSEMNVSTLELGDSALYLCASSLGLGETQYFGPGTRLLVL.

The rearrangement uses TRBV19 and TRBJ2-1; D is uncertain. V lost 3 bases to trimming and J lost 8 bases, with 5 bases between them. The CDR3 totals 11 residues. CDR1 is LNHDA and CDR2 is SQIVND in the germline V gene (reference sequence). Written as DNA, the CDR3 is TGTGCCAGTAGTATGTTGTATGAGCAGTTCTTC. Its protein is CASSMLYEQFF.

V gene TRBV7-2 combines with J gene TRBJ1-2; D is uncertain. The CDR3 is 14 residues long. Trimming pared 1 base from V and 8 bases from J, leaving 14 bases between. CDR1 and CDR2 from the germline V gene are SGHTA and FQGNSA. The CDR3 is CASSLDASSGGYTF. CDR3 sequence (DNA): TGTGCCAGCAGCTTAGACGCCAGCTCCGGGGGCTACACCTTC. Filled out from reference TRBV7-2 and TRBJ1-2, the complete variable domain reads GAGVSQSPSNKVTEKGKDVELRCDPISGHTALYWYRQSLGQGLEFLIYFQGNSAPDKSGLPSDRFSAERTGGSVSTLTIQRTQQEDSAVYLCASSLDASSGGYTFGSGTRLTVV.

This clone was seen a few times. The chain recombines TRBV27 with TRBJ1-1, with 7 bases identical to TRBD1. Germline-derived CDR1 and CDR2 are MNHEY and SMNVEV (reference sequence). V was pared by 3 bases and J by 4 bases, with 2 bases of the junction left unmatched. The CDR3 consists of 13 residues. CDR3 sequence: CASSLHRGTEAFF. For the CDR3, the DNA is TGTGCCAGCAGTTTGCACAGGGGCACTGAAGCTTTCTTT.

V gene TRBV7-3 combines with J gene TRBJ1-1; possibly TRBD1 for D (5 bases). Germline CDR1 is SGHTA and CDR2 is FQGTGA. V was clipped by 3 bases and J by 5 bases, with 10 bases between them. CDR3 length: 13 residues. The CDR3 nucleotides are TGTGCCAGCAGCTTTGGGGCGGGGACTGAAGCTTTCTTT. Its translation is CASSFGAGTEAFF.

The gene calls are TRBV6-2 or TRBV6-3 and TRBJ2-3; tentatively, D is TRBD2 (5 bases). The V end lost 2 bases, the J end lost 3 bases, and 15 bases lay between the germline ends. Germline CDR1 and CDR2: MNHEY and SVGEGT. The CDR3 runs to 16 residues. CDR3 sequence reads: CASSYRGSVWTDTQYF. DNA for the CDR3: TGTGCCAGCAGTTACCGGGGTAGCGTGTGGACAGATACGCAGTATTTT.

V gene TRBV6-4 combines with J gene TRBJ1-1, with D perhaps TRBD1 (6 bases). Germline V CDR1 and CDR2: MRHNA, SNTAGT. This CDR3 has 13 amino acids. Trimming left V 4 bases short and J 5 bases short, with 11 bases between. CDR3 in amino acids: CASSVPGDTEAFF. CDR3 bases: TGTGCCAGCAGTGTCCCAGGGGATACTGAAGCTTTCTTT.

The genes are TRBV2 and TRBJ2-7; 7 bases align to TRBD2. The CDR3 extends over 14 amino acids. Germline trimming cut 5 bases from V and 1 base from J; bases unmatched to any gene: 5. Germline V gene lookup returns CDR1 SNHLY and CDR2 FYNNEI. CDR3 region: CASSREDFSYEQYF. CDR3 nucleotides: TGTGCCAGCAGTCGGGAGGACTTTTCCTACGAGCAGTACTTC.

V gene TRBV28 combines with J gene TRBJ1-6; D remains unclear. The V and J ends lost 4 bases and 5 bases respectively, with 9 bases between them. The CDR3 is made up of 14 amino acids. Germline loops: CDR1 MDHEN, CDR2 SYDVKM. This chain's CDR3 is CASSSPPNNSPLHF. CDR3 DNA: TGTGCCAGCAGTTCCCCCCCCAATAATTCACCCCTCCACTTT.

In this sample, this clone turned up a few times. V gene TRBV9 combines with J gene TRBJ1-5; D remains ambiguous. The CDR3 spans 14 residues. Germline V CDR1 and CDR2: SGDLS, YYNGEE. V was shortened by 4 bases and J by 6 bases, with 14 bases between the two germline ends. Here the CDR3 DNA reads TGTGCCAGCAGCTTCGGACTGAACGGTCAGCCCCAGCATTTT. Amino acid sequence: CASSFGLNGQPQHF.

The gene calls are TRBV28 and TRBJ1-5; 10 bases align to TRBD1. V shed 4 bases, J shed 8 bases, and the junction held 5 bases outside the gene matches. The V gene's germline CDR1 is MDHEN and CDR2 SYDVKM. CDR3 length equals 14 residues. The CDR3, as DNA: TGTGCCAGCAGTTCAGCCGGGACAGGGGAGCCCCAGCATTTT. It specifies CASSSAGTGEPQHF.

This clone was seen more than once but under ten times. The V gene is TRBV6-6, the J gene TRBJ1-5; D not resolved. The CDR3 covers 14 residues. The V and J ends lost 5 bases and 1 base respectively, with 9 bases between them. The V gene's germline CDR1 is MNHNY and CDR2 SVGAGI (reference sequence). The CDR3 DNA reads as TGTGCCAGCAGTCCCCCGGGGAGCAATCAGCCCCAGCATTTT. Its translation is CASSPPGSNQPQHF.

This sequence joins TRBV28 and TRBJ2-1; D gene ambiguous. The CDR3 covers 13 residues. Germline V lookup: CDR1 MDHEN, CDR2 SYDVKM. V was trimmed by 3 bases and J by 11 bases, leaving 14 bases between them. The CDR3 reads CASSFSRWDQQFF. The CDR3 nucleotides are TGTGCCAGCAGTTTCTCTAGGTGGGATCAGCAGTTCTTC.

The chain joins TRBV3-1 (or the pseudogene TRBV3-2) to TRBJ1-4, with D unclear. The V end was cut by 3 bases, the J end by 0 bases, with 11 bases between. CDR3 size: 16 residues. Germline lookup yields CDR1 LGHDT and CDR2 YNNKEL (reference sequence). The DNA for the CDR3 is TGTGCCAGCAGCCATTGGCGGGCAGCAACTAATGAAAAACTGTTTTTT. Translated: CASSHWRAATNEKLFF.